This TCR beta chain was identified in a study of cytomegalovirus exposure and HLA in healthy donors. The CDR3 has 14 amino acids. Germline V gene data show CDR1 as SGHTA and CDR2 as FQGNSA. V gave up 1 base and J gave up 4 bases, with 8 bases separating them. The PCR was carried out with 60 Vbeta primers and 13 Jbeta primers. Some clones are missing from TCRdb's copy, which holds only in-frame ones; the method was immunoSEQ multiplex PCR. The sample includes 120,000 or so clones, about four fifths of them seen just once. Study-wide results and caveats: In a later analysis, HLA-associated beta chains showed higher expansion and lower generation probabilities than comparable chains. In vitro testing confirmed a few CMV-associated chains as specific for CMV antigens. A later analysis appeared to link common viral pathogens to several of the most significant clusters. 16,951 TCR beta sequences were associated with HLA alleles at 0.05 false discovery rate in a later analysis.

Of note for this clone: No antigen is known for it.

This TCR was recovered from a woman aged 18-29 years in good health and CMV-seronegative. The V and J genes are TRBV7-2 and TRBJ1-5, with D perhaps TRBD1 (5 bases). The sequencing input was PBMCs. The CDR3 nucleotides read TGTGCCAGCAGCTTAGGTGGGGGGAATCAGCCCCAGCATTTT. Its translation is CASSLGGGNQPQHF.